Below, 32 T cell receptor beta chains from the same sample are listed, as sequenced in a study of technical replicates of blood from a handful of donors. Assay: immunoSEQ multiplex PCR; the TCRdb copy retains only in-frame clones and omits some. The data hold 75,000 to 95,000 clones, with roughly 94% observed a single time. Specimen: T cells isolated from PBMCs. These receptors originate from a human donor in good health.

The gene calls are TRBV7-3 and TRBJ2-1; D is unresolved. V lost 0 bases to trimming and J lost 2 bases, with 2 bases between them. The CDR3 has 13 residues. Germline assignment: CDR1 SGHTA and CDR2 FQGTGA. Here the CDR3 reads CASSLTTYNEQFF. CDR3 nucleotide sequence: TGTGCCAGCAGCTTAACTACCTACAATGAGCAGTTCTTC.

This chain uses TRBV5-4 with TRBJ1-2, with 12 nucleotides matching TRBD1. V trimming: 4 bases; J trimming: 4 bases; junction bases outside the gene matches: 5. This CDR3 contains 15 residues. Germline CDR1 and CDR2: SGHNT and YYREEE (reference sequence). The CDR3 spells CASSPGTGGLYGYTF. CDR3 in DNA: TGTGCCAGCAGCCCCGGGACAGGGGGCCTCTATGGCTACACCTTC.

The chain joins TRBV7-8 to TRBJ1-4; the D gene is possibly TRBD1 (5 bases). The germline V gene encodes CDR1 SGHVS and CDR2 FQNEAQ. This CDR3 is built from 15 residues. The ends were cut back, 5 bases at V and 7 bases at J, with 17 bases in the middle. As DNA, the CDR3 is TGTGCCAGCAGCGCGCGTAAGGGGCCGAGTGAAAAACTGTTTTTT. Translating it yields CASSARKGPSEKLFF.

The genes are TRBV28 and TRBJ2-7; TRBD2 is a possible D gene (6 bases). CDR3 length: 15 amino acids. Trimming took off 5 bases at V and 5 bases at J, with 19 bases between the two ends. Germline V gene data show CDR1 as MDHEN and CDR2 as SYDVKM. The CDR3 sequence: CASSPPGLPANEQYF. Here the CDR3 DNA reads TGTGCCAGCAGTCCTCCGGGACTTCCCGCCAACGAGCAGTACTTC.

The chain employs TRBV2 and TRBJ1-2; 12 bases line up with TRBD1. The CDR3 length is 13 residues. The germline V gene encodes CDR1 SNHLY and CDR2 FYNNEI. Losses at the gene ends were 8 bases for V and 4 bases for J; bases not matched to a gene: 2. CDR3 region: CASRDRGLYGYTF. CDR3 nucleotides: TGTGCCAGCCGGGACAGGGGGCTCTATGGCTACACCTTC.

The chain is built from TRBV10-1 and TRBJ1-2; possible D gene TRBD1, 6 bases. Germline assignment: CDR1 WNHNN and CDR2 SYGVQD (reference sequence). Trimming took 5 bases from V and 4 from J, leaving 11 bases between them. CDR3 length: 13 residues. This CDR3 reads CASSRGATYGYTF. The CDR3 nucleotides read TGCGCCAGCAGTCGGGGGGCTACCTATGGCTACACCTTC.

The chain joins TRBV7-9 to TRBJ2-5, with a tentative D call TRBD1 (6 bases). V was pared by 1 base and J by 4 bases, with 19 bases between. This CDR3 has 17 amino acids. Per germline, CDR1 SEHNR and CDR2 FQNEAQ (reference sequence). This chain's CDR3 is CASSLGTAKRGGETQYF. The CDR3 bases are TGTGCCAGCAGCTTAGGGACAGCGAAGAGGGGTGGAGAGACCCAGTACTTC.

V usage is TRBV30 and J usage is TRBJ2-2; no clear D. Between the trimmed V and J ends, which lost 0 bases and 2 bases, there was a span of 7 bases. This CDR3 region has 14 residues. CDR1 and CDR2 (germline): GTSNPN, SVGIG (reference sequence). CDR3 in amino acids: CAWSVSVNTGELFF. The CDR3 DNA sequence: TGTGCCTGGAGTGTGTCTGTTAACACCGGGGAGCTGTTTTTT.

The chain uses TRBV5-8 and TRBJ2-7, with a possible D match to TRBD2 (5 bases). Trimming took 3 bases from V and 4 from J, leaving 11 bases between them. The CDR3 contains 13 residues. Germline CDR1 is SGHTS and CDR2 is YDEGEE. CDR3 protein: CASSSPTTYEQYF. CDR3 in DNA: TGTGCCAGCAGCTCCCCGACTACTTACGAGCAGTACTTC.

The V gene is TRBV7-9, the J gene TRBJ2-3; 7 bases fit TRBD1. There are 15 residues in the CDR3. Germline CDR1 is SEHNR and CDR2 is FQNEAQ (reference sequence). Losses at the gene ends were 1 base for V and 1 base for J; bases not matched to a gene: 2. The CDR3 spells CASSLVGTGTDTQYF. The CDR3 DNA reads TGTGCCAGCAGCTTAGTAGGGACAGGCACAGATACGCAGTATTTT.

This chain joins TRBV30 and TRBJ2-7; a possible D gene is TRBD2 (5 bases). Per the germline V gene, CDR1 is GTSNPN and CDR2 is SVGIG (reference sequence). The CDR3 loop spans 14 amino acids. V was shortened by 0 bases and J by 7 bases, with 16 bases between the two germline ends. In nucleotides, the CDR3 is TGTGCCTGGAGTGTACAAGGAGGACTCACAGAGCAGTACTTC. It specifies CAWSVQGGLTEQYF.

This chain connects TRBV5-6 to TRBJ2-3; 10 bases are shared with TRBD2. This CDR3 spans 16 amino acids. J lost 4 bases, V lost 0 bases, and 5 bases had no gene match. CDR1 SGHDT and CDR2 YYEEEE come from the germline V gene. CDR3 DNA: TGTGCCAGCAGCTTGGCCTCAGCGGGGGGGCCAGATACGCAGTATTTT. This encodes CASSLASAGGPDTQYF.

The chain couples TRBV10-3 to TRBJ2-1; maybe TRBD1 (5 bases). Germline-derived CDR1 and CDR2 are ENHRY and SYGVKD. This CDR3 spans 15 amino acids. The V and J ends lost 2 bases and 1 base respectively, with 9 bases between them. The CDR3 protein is CAISEGAFSYNEQFF. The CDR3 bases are TGTGCCATCAGTGAGGGGGCGTTTTCCTACAATGAGCAGTTCTTC.

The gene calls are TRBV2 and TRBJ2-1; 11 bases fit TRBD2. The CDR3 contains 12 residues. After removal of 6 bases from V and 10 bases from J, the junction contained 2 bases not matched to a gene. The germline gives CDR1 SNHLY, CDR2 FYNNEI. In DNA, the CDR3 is TGTGCCAGCAGAAGACTAGCGGGGGAGCAGTTCTTC. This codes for CASRRLAGEQFF.

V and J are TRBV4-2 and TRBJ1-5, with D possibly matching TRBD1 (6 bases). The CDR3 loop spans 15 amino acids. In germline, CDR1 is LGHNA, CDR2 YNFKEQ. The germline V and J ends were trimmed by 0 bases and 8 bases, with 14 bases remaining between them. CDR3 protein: CASSQDRRGAEPQHF. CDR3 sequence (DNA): TGTGCCAGCAGCCAAGATCGGCGGGGGGCAGAGCCCCAGCATTTT.

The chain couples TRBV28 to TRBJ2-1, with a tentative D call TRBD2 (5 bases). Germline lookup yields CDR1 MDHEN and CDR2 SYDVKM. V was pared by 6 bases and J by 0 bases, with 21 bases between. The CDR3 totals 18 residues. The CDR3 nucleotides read TGTGCCAGCAGCTCCCCCCTTTTAGCGTTGAGCTCCTACAATGAGCAGTTCTTC. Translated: CASSSPLLALSSYNEQFF.

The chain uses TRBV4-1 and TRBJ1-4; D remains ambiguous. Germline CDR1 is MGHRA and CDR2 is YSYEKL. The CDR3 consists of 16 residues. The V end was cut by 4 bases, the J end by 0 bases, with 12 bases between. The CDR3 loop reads CASSPVPGSTNEKLFF. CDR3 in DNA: TGCGCCAGCAGCCCTGTACCGGGATCAACTAATGAAAAACTGTTTTTT.

The CDR3, as DNA: TGTGCCAGCAGTTACTCGATACTTGGACAGGGGCCGTTAGCTTTCTTT. Its translation is CASSYSILGQGPLAFF. The gene calls are TRBV6-5 and TRBJ1-1; 9 nucleotides agree with TRBD1. Germline V lookup: CDR1 MNHEY, CDR2 SVGAGI. Unmatched junction bases numbered 12, after V lost 0 bases and J lost 10 bases. The CDR3 is made up of 16 amino acids.

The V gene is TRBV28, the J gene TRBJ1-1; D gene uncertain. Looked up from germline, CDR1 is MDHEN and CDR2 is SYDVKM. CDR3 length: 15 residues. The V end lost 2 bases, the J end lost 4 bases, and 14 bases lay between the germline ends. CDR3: CASSLVFGEVTEAFF. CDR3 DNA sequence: TGTGCCAGCAGTTTAGTCTTCGGGGAGGTCACTGAAGCTTTCTTT. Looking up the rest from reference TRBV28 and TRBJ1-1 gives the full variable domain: DVKVTQSSRYLVKRTGEKVFLECVQDMDHENMFWYRQDPGLGLRLIYFSYDVKMKEKGDIPEGYSVSREKKERFSLILESASTNQTSMYLCASSLVFGEVTEAFFGQGTRLTVV.

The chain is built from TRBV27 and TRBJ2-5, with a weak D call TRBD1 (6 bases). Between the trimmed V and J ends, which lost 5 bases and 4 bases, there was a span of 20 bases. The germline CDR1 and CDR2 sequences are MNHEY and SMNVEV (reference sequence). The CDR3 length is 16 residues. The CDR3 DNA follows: TGTGCCAGCAGTCTAGAGGGACCTCGAGGGGGAGAGACCCAGTACTTC. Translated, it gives CASSLEGPRGGETQYF.

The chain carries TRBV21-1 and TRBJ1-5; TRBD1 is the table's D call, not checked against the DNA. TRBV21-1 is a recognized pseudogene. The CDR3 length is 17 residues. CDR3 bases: TGTGCCAGCAGCAAAGCGCAAGACAGGGAGAGCAATCAGCCCCAGCATTTT. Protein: CASSKAQDRESNQPQHF.

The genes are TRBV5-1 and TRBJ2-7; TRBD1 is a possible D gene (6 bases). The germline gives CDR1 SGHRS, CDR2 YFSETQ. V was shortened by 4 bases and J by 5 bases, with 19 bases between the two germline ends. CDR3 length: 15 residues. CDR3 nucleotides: TGCGCCAGCAGCCTCAAGCACAGGGTCGGCAACGAGCAGTACTTC. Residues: CASSLKHRVGNEQYF.

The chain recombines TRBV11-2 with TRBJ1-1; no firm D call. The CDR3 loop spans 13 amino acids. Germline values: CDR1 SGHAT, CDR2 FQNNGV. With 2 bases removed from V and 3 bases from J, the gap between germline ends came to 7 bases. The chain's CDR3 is CASSLTGYTEAFF. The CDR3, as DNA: TGTGCCAGCAGCTTAACTGGTTACACTGAAGCTTTCTTT. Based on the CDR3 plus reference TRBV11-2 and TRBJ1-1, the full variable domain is EAGVAQSPRYKIIEKRQSVAFWCNPISGHATLYWYQQILGQGPKLLIQFQNNGVVDDSQLPKDRFSAERLKGVDSTLKIQPAKLEDSAVYLCASSLTGYTEAFFGQGTRLTVV.

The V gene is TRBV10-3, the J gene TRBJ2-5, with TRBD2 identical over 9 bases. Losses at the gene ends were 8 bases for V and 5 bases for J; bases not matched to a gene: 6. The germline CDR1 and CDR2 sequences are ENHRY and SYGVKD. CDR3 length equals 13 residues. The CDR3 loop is CAIARSGSETQYF. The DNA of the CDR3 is TGTGCCATCGCCCGTAGCGGGAGCGAGACCCAGTACTTC.

The CDR3 DNA is TGTGCCAGCAGGGGGCCCACGGGAGATACGCAGTATTTT. It codes for CASRGPTGDTQYF. The V and J genes are TRBV9 and TRBJ2-3; possible D gene TRBD1, 5 bases. There are 13 residues in the CDR3. Trimming cost V 5 bases and J 5 bases, with 12 bases left between them. Germline V CDR1 and CDR2: SGDLS, YYNGEE.

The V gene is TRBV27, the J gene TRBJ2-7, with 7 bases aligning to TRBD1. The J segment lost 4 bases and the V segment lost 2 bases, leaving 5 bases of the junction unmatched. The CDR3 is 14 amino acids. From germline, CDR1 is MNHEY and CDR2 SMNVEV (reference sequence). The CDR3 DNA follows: TGTGCCAGCAGTTTAGGGGACAGAGTTTACGAGCAGTACTTC. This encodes CASSLGDRVYEQYF.

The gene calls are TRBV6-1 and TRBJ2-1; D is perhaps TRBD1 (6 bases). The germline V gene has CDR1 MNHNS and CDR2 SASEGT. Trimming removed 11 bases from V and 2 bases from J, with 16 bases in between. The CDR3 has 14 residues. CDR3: CAGNTGLPYNEQFF. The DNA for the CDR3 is TGTGCCGGGAATACAGGGCTCCCCTACAATGAGCAGTTCTTC.

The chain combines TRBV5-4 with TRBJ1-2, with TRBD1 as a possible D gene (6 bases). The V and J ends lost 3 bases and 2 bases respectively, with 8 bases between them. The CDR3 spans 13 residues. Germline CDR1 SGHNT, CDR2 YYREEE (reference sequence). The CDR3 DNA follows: TGTGCCAGCAGCTGGGACACCAACTATGGCTACACCTTC. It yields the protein CASSWDTNYGYTF.

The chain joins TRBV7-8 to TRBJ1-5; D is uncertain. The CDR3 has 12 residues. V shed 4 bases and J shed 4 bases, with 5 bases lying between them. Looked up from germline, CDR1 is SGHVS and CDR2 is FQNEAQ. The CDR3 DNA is TGTGCCAGCAGCTCAACAAATCAGCCCCAGCATTTT. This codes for CASSSTNQPQHF.

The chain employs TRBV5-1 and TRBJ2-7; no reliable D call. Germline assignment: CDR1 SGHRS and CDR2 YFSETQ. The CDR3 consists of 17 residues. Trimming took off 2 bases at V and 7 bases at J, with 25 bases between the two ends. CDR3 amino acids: CASSFRPARDSYEEQYF. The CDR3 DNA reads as TGCGCCAGCAGCTTTAGGCCAGCGAGAGATTCCTACGAGGAGCAGTACTTC.

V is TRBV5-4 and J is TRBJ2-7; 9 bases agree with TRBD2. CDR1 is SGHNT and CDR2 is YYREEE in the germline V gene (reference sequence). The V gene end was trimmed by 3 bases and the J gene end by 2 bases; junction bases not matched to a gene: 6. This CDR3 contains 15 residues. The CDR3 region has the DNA TGTGCCAGCAGCTCACGACTAGCGGCGACCTACGAGCAGTACTTC. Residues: CASSSRLAATYEQYF.

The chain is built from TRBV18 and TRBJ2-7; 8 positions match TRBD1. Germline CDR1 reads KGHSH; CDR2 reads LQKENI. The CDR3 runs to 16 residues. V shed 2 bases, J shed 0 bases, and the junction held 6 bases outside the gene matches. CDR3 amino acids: CASSPGGTGGSYEQYF. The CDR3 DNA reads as TGTGCCAGCTCACCAGGAGGGACAGGAGGCTCCTACGAGCAGTACTTC.